This TCR beta chain was sequenced in a study of cytomegalovirus exposure and HLA in healthy donors. The study, taken as a whole, reports: Reports showed the classifier diagnosing cytomegalovirus status with high specificity and sensitivity. Reports indicate that TCR beta sequences accurately predicted the HLA-A and HLA-B alleles of most subjects. A later analysis found common viral pathogens apparently linked to several of the most significant clusters. A highly shared variant cluster was judged a likely technical artifact.

The PCR made use of 60 Vbeta and 13 Jbeta primers. Generated by immunoSEQ multiplex PCR, the TCRdb table keeps only in-frame clones and is missing some. The sample lists some 140,000 clones, approximately 90% occurring once. This clone was seen only a few times. Its target is not known. This CDR3 region has 14 residues. Germline CDR1 and CDR2: SGHRS and YFSETQ. V trimming: 8 bases; J trimming: 4 bases; junction bases outside the gene matches: 6. Sequencing was carried out using PBMCs. V and J are TRBV5-1 and TRBJ2-1; TRBD2 agrees at 10 bases. The TCR originated in a woman in her twenties or thirties in good health and CMV-seronegative. CDR3 region: CASTAGGTYNEQFF. The CDR3 nucleotides are TGCGCCAGTACAGCGGGGGGGACTTACAATGAGCAGTTCTTC.